The 6 T cell receptor beta chains in this list originate from one sample, sequenced in a study of cytomegalovirus exposure and HLA in healthy donors. Amplification used 60 Vbeta primers and 13 Jbeta primers. Profiling relied on immunoSEQ multiplex PCR, and the TCRdb table lists in-frame clones only, not all of them. The sample has approximately 190,000 clones, about 80% seen once. The sample taken for sequencing was PBMCs. These receptors were taken from a woman aged 18-29 years in good health and CMV-seropositive.

This clone was seen once. The chain links TRBV15 to TRBJ2-2, with D tentatively TRBD2 (5 bases). CDR3 size: 18 residues. Looked up from germline, CDR1 is LNHNV and CDR2 is YYDKDF (reference sequence). Trimming pared 2 bases from V and 7 bases from J, leaving 23 bases between. CDR3 region: CATSRSPRDSAHHGELFF. The CDR3 DNA reads as TGTGCCACCAGCAGATCCCCCCGGGATAGCGCCCACCACGGGGAGCTGTTTTTT. The full variable domain, completed using reference TRBV15 and TRBJ2-2, is DAMVIQNPRYQVTQFGKPVTLSCSQTLNHNVMYWYQQKSSQAPKLLFHYYDKDFNNEADTPDNFQSRRPNTSFCFLDIRSPGLGDTAMYLCATSRSPRDSAHHGELFFGEGSRLTVL.

This chain joins TRBV25-1 and TRBJ2-5, with 9 bases matching TRBD1. Germline V lookup: CDR1 MGHDK, CDR2 SYGVNS. This CDR3 is built from 16 residues. The V segment lost 5 bases and the J segment 7 bases; nucleotides outside the gene matches: 14. CDR3 in amino acids: CASSPIRGTGKGTQYF. CDR3 in DNA: TGTGCCAGCAGTCCTATCCGCGGGACAGGGAAGGGGACCCAGTACTTC.

V gene TRBV5-1 combines with J gene TRBJ1-5, with D possibly TRBD1 on 6 matching bases. V lost 2 bases and J 7 bases, leaving 16 bases between the germline ends. The CDR3 runs 15 residues. Germline CDR1 and CDR2: SGHRS and YFSETQ. The CDR3 is CASSFTGSGEQPQHF. The CDR3 DNA follows: TGCGCCAGCAGCTTCACCGGTTCAGGGGAACAGCCCCAGCATTTT.

This sequence joins TRBV7-2 and TRBJ1-2; TRBD1 might be the D (5 bases). This CDR3 contains 18 residues. Trimming removed 3 bases at V and 1 base at J, with 21 bases between. Germline loops: CDR1 SGHTA, CDR2 FQGNSA. The CDR3, as DNA: TGTGCCAGCAGCTTTAGGATCCTCGAGGCGGGGGTTAACTATGGCTACACCTTC. Protein sequence: CASSFRILEAGVNYGYTF.

In its sample, this clone was seen a few times. V usage is TRBV13 and J usage is TRBJ2-5; 7 bases agree with TRBD2. The better agreement between TRBJ2-7 and the DNA end casts doubt on the J call. CDR1 and CDR2 from the germline V gene are PRHDT and FYEKMQ (reference sequence). The CDR3 runs to 15 residues. CDR3 sequence reads: CASSPPSGGIVEQYF. CDR3 bases: TGTGCCAGCAGCCCCCCCTCGGGGGGAATAGTCGAGCAGTACTTC.

The chain has TRBV5-1 and TRBJ1-2; 7 nucleotides align to TRBD1. V was pared by 4 bases and J by 4 bases, with 7 bases of the junction left unmatched. The germline V gene encodes CDR1 SGHRS and CDR2 YFSETQ. The CDR3 extends over 14 amino acids. The CDR3 spells CASSIDRAAYGYTF. Here the CDR3 DNA reads TGCGCCAGCAGCATCGACAGGGCTGCCTATGGCTACACCTTC.